This section outlines one T cell receptor beta chain sequence together with its context. This table comes from immunoSEQ multiplex PCR, and its TCRdb copy is limited to in-frame clones, with some not included. The data show fewer than 85,000 clones, roughly 94% seen once. The data belong to a study of cytomegalovirus exposure and HLA in healthy donors. V was pared by 5 bases and J by 3 bases, with 14 bases of the junction left unmatched. CDR3 size: 17 residues. Germline CDR1 SGHRS, CDR2 YFSETQ. The sample comprised PBMCs. This chain joins TRBV5-1 and TRBJ2-3; TRBD1 aligns across 8 bases. The TCR was taken from a young woman in good health and CMV-seronegative. Written as DNA, the CDR3 is TGCGCCAGCAGAAGTTTAATGACAGGGGCCGCAACAGATACGCAGTATTTT. Translated: CASRSLMTGAATDTQYF.